This TCR beta chain was observed in a study of T-cell reconstitution after alpha-beta-depleted transplantation in children. Germline V gives CDR1 MNHEY, CDR2 SVGAGI. The CDR3 has 11 residues. Trimming stripped 6 bases from V and 8 bases from J, with 8 bases between. The library targeted TCRbeta and was prepared with unique molecular identifiers. One entry per CDR3 protein, called by TCRdb with MiXCR from the PCR reads. This table holds approximately 400,000 distinct CDR3 sequences, 11% found once. This clonotype was seen a few times. The chain combines TRBV6-5 with TRBJ2-4, with D possibly TRBD1 on 6 matching bases. The TCR comes from a human donor who donated a stem cell graft to a child with acute myeloid leukemia. Sequencing was performed on PBMCs from the stem cell graft donor, taken from the stem cell graft. Here the CDR3 reads CASREGDIQYF. CDR3 DNA sequence: TGTGCCAGCAGAGAGGGGGACATTCAGTACTTC.